These 31 T cell receptor beta chains came from one sample sequenced in a study of beta chain features in type 1 diabetes. Reverse transcribing all isolated RNA meant expressed TCRB transcripts were sequenced. The method was immunoSEQ multiplex PCR; TCRdb's version includes in-frame clones alone and lacks a portion of them. This table has roughly 150,000 clones, 9% appearing once. The antigens these receptors bind are not known. Study conclusions and caveats: The study found moderately but significantly shorter TCRB CDR3s in all four CD4+ subsets of Type 1 diabetes patients.

Material: central memory CD4+ T cells from blood. These TCRs come from a woman in her twenties or thirties with type 1 diabetes.

The rearrangement links TRBV7-2 to TRBJ2-3, with 9 bases identical to TRBD2. The J segment lost 4 bases and the V segment lost 2 bases, leaving 4 bases of the junction unmatched. CDR1 and CDR2 from the germline V gene are SGHTA and FQGNSA. The CDR3 contains 15 residues. CDR3 DNA: TGTGCCAGCAGCTTAATGGGACTAGCCCCAGATACGCAGTATTTT. This gives the protein CASSLMGLAPDTQYF. The full variable domain, completed using reference TRBV7-2 and TRBJ2-3, is GAGVSQSPSNKVTEKGKDVELRCDPISGHTALYWYRQSLGQGLEFLIYFQGNSAPDKSGLPSDRFSAERTGGSVSTLTIQRTQQEDSAVYLCASSLMGLAPDTQYFGPGTRLTVL.

This clone was seen only a few times. An end of the junction does not agree with germline; a read error may underlie this. This sequence joins TRBV14 and TRBJ2-1, with D maybe TRBD1 (6 bases). Germline V gives CDR1 SGHDN, CDR2 FVKESK. This CDR3 has 14 residues. CDR3 amino acids: CASSKEQQGVEQFF. The CDR3 DNA is TGTGCCAGCAGCAAAGAGCAACAGGGCGTTGAGCAGTTCTTC.

This rearrangement joins TRBV4-2 to TRBJ2-1, with 13 bases fitting TRBD2. After removal of 4 bases from V and 7 bases from J, the junction contained 4 bases not matched to a gene. Germline V CDR1 and CDR2: LGHNA, YNFKEQ. The CDR3 is 15 amino acids. The CDR3 is CASSPGLAGANEQFF. The CDR3 DNA reads as TGTGCCAGCAGCCCCGGACTAGCGGGAGCGAATGAGCAGTTCTTC.

This clone was found a few times. V is TRBV9 and J is TRBJ2-2; 7 bases fit TRBD1. This CDR3 comprises 15 residues. The V segment lost 3 bases and the J segment 1 base; nucleotides outside the gene matches: 3. Germline CDR1 SGDLS, CDR2 YYNGEE. The CDR3 loop reads CASSGRTGNTGELFF. The CDR3 DNA is TGTGCCAGCAGCGGCCGGACAGGGAACACCGGGGAGCTGTTTTTT.

This chain uses TRBV7-2 with TRBJ1-2, with D possibly matching TRBD1 (5 bases). Trimming shortened V by 5 bases and J by 4 bases, and 14 bases separated the two germline ends. CDR1 is SGHTA and CDR2 is FQGNSA in the germline V gene. This CDR3 spans 14 amino acids. The CDR3 reads CASSPMGEGYGYTF. In nucleotides, the CDR3 is TGTGCCAGCAGCCCTATGGGGGAGGGCTATGGCTACACCTTC.

CDR3 protein: CASSSQGGTEEAFF. The DNA of the CDR3 is TGTGCCAGCAGCTCCCAAGGGGGTACTGAGGAAGCTTTCTTT. V gene TRBV7-3 combines with J gene TRBJ1-1; tentatively, D is TRBD1 (6 bases). The CDR3 is 14 amino acids. V lost 4 bases to trimming and J lost 8 bases, with 17 bases between them. Germline loops: CDR1 SGHTA, CDR2 FQGTGA.

This clone has more than one count but fewer than ten. The chain carries TRBV10-3 and TRBJ2-7; D perhaps matches TRBD1 (6 bases). Trimming cost V 5 bases and J 3 bases, with 14 bases left between them. The CDR3 has 14 residues. Per the germline V gene, CDR1 is ENHRY and CDR2 is SYGVKD. The CDR3: CAISPAGANYEQYF. CDR3 coding DNA: TGTGCCATCAGTCCGGCAGGGGCGAACTACGAGCAGTACTTC.

This clone was detected a few times. The chain employs TRBV19 and TRBJ2-5, with 10 bases lining up with TRBD2. Germline CDR1 and CDR2: LNHDA and SQIVND (reference sequence). V dropped 3 bases and J dropped 7; count of bases not matched to a gene: 8. The CDR3 sequence is 15 residues long. The CDR3 is CASSMTSGHVRTQYF. CDR3 nucleotides: TGTGCCAGTAGTATGACTAGCGGGCACGTCAGGACCCAGTACTTC. The variable domain in full, with the rest retrieved from reference TRBV19 and TRBJ2-5, is DGGITQSPKYLFRKEGQNVTLSCEQNLNHDAMYWYRQDPGQGLRLIYYSQIVNDFQKGDIAEGYSVSREKKESFPLTVTSAQKNPTAFYLCASSMTSGHVRTQYFGPGTRLLVL.

This clone was found many times. V and J are TRBV5-6 and TRBJ1-2, with no clear D. CDR3 size: 15 residues. The germline V gene encodes CDR1 SGHDT and CDR2 YYEEEE. V lost 0 bases, J lost 2 bases, and 11 bases lay in between. DNA of the CDR3: TGTGCCAGCAGCTTGGAAGTAGCTGGGAACTATGGCTACACCTTC. This codes for CASSLEVAGNYGYTF.

This clone was observed a few times. This chain links TRBV11-2 with TRBJ2-1; D call uncertain. Germline CDR1 and CDR2: SGHAT and FQNNGV. CDR3 length: 14 amino acids. Trimming cost V 1 base and J 4 bases, with 8 bases left between them. DNA of the CDR3: TGTGCCAGCAGCTTAGGGCACCCGTACAATGAGCAGTTCTTC. Translating gives CASSLGHPYNEQFF.

The sample holds a few counts of this clone. The CDR3 sequence is CASSLSANEQYF. DNA for the CDR3: TGTGCCAGCAGCTTGAGCGCGAACGAGCAGTACTTC. This rearrangement joins TRBV5-6 to TRBJ2-7; D is unclear. Germline V gives CDR1 SGHDT, CDR2 YYEEEE. V dropped 1 base and J dropped 5 bases, with 7 bases sitting between them. The CDR3 is made up of 12 amino acids.

V and J are TRBV4-1 and TRBJ2-1, with 7 bases that match TRBD2. Trimming removed 1 base from V and 5 bases from J; junction bases left unmatched: 2. Germline loops: CDR1 MGHRA, CDR2 YSYEKL. The CDR3 runs 14 residues. The CDR3, as DNA: TGCGCCAGCAGCCAAGGGGACTACAACAATGAGCAGTTCTTC. Its translation: CASSQGDYNNEQFF.

This chain connects TRBV18 to TRBJ2-3; D is unclear. V lost 4 bases to trimming and J lost 1 base, with 12 bases between them. Germline CDR1 and CDR2: KGHSH and LQKENI. The CDR3 spans 15 residues. The CDR3 here is CASSRVPSGTDTQYF. In nucleotides, the CDR3 is TGTGCCAGCTCACGTGTTCCCAGCGGCACAGATACGCAGTATTTT.

This clone appeared a few times. Other DNA sequences within the sample encode an identical CDR3. The rearrangement links TRBV29-1 to TRBJ1-5; maybe TRBD1 (6 bases). V was clipped by 7 bases and J by 3 bases, with 10 bases between them. CDR1 and CDR2 from the germline V gene are SQVTM and ANQGSEA. The CDR3 extends over 12 amino acids. CDR3 DNA sequence: TGCAGCGCAGGACAGATCAATCAGCCCCAGCATTTT. Encoded protein: CSAGQINQPQHF.

This clone was seen a handful of times. J is TRBJ2-7 and V is TRBV21-1; the table's D call TRBD2 went unverified against the DNA. TRBV21-1 is annotated as a pseudogene. The CDR3 totals 14 residues. CDR3 protein: CASSTPGGPWEQYF. The DNA of the CDR3 is TGTGCCAGCAGCACCCCGGGAGGCCCCTGGGAGCAGTACTTC.

J is TRBJ1-1 and V is TRBV18; 9 bases fit TRBD1. CDR3 length equals 16 residues. Germline V gene data show CDR1 as KGHSH and CDR2 as LQKENI. J gave up 2 bases and V 2 bases, and 6 bases lay outside the gene matches. CDR3 in amino acids: CASSPYQGQGNTEAFF. CDR3 nucleotide sequence: TGTGCCAGCTCACCATATCAGGGACAGGGTAACACTGAAGCTTTCTTT. The full variable domain, rest sourced from reference TRBV18 and TRBJ1-1, is NAGVMQNPRHLVRRRGQEARLRCSPMKGHSHVYWYRQLPEEGLKFMVYLQKENIIDESGMPKERFSAEFPKEGPSILRIQQVVRGDSAAYFCASSPYQGQGNTEAFFGQGTRLTVV.

The rearrangement joins TRBV28 to TRBJ2-7, with 11 bases fitting TRBD2. There are 17 residues in the CDR3. CDR1 MDHEN and CDR2 SYDVKM come from the germline V gene. V was clipped by 1 base and J by 0 bases; unmatched bases: 5. In DNA, the CDR3 is TGTGCCAGCAGTTTATTGGGGACTAGCGGATTCTCCTACGAGCAGTACTTC. This translates into CASSLLGTSGFSYEQYF.

J is TRBJ2-7 and V is TRBV5-6; the D is unclear. The V and J ends lost 4 bases and 2 bases respectively, with 7 bases between them. Germline CDR1 reads SGHDT; CDR2 reads YYEEEE. There are 12 residues in the CDR3. CDR3 sequence (DNA): TGTGCCAGCAGCCTGGGCGCCTACGAGCAGTACTTC. It specifies CASSLGAYEQYF. Based on the CDR3 plus reference TRBV5-6 and TRBJ2-7, the full variable domain is DAGVTQSPTHLIKTRGQQVTLRCSPKSGHDTVSWYQQALGQGPQFIFQYYEEEERQRGNFPDRFSGHQFPNYSSELNVNALLLGDSALYLCASSLGAYEQYFGPGTRLTVT.

The V call is TRBV18, the J call TRBJ1-1, with a possible D match to TRBD1 (5 bases). V lost 7 bases, J lost 1 base, and 10 bases lay in between. This CDR3 contains 13 residues. Germline CDR1 KGHSH, CDR2 LQKENI. This CDR3 is CASYHGQNTEAFF. Written as DNA, the CDR3 is TGTGCCAGCTATCATGGACAGAACACTGAAGCTTTCTTT.

The gene calls are TRBV6-5 and TRBJ1-2; a possible D gene is TRBD1 (6 bases). The germline V gene has CDR1 MNHEY and CDR2 SVGAGI. This CDR3 contains 14 residues. V lost 0 bases, J lost 5 bases, and 10 bases lay in between. Here the CDR3 reads CASSYSDRRYGYTF. In DNA, the CDR3 is TGTGCCAGCAGTTACTCCGACAGGAGATATGGCTACACCTTC.

The chain uses TRBV5-4 and TRBJ2-5, with D perhaps matching TRBD2 (5 bases). The CDR3 sequence is 14 residues long. Germline values: CDR1 SGHNT, CDR2 YYREEE (reference sequence). Trimming removed 4 bases from V and 2 bases from J, with 12 bases in between. In nucleotides, the CDR3 is TGTGCCAGCAGCCCGACGACTATGCAAGAGACCCAGTACTTC. Translation gives CASSPTTMQETQYF.

This clone appeared many times. The same CDR3 is also encoded by other DNA sequences in this sample. This rearrangement joins TRBV30 to TRBJ2-7, with a possible D match to TRBD2 (6 bases). V was clipped by 5 bases and J by 3 bases, with 8 bases between them. There are 11 residues in the CDR3. CDR1 is GTSNPN, CDR2 SVGIG, per germline (reference sequence). The CDR3 sequence is CAWGLNYEQYF. The CDR3 bases are TGTGCCTGGGGACTAAACTACGAGCAGTACTTC.

This chain uses TRBV4-1 with TRBJ2-3; D is unclear. The V end was cut by 0 bases, the J end by 3 bases, with 7 bases between. Germline CDR1 MGHRA, CDR2 YSYEKL. The length of the CDR3 is 14 residues. CDR3 region: CASSQDQATDTQYF. CDR3 coding DNA: TGCGCCAGCAGCCAAGATCAGGCGACAGATACGCAGTATTTT.

This clone was counted between two and nine times. The chain joins TRBV11-2 to TRBJ2-7, with D maybe TRBD1 (6 bases). The germline V gene encodes CDR1 SGHAT and CDR2 FQNNGV. The CDR3 runs to 15 residues. V lost 1 base to trimming and J lost 0 bases, with 10 bases between them. Here the CDR3 DNA reads TGTGCCAGCAGCTTAGGTGCAGGGGACTCCTACGAGCAGTACTTC. Translation gives CASSLGAGDSYEQYF.

The chain has TRBV7-9 and TRBJ2-7; 8 nucleotides align to TRBD2. Unmatched junction bases numbered 6, after V lost 1 base and J lost 4 bases. The CDR3 is 15 amino acids. CDR1 and CDR2 from the germline V gene are SEHNR and FQNEAQ (reference sequence). CDR3 sequence reads: CASSLVPGGPYEQYF. CDR3 sequence (DNA): TGTGCCAGCAGCTTAGTTCCGGGAGGGCCTTACGAGCAGTACTTC.

This clone has a handful of counts. The chain recombines TRBV7-9 with TRBJ1-4; D gene uncertain. The CDR3 covers 13 residues. V was clipped by 3 bases and J by 8 bases, with 10 bases between them. From germline, CDR1 is SEHNR and CDR2 FQNEAQ (reference sequence). In DNA, the CDR3 is TGTGCCAGCAGCTTCGGGTTGAACGAAAAACTGTTTTTT. It is translated as CASSFGLNEKLFF.

V is TRBV2 and J is TRBJ2-6; 10 bases fit TRBD1. Per germline, CDR1 SNHLY and CDR2 FYNNEI. The CDR3 runs to 17 residues. V lost 5 bases to trimming and J lost 3 bases; unmatched junction nucleotides: 7. CDR3 DNA: TGTGCCAGCAGTCCGGGACAGGGGCGGCTTGGGGCCAACGTCCTGACTTTC. Its translation: CASSPGQGRLGANVLTF.

This clone was seen at least ten times. This sequence joins TRBV7-3 and TRBJ2-1; D gene unclear. Germline V CDR1 and CDR2: SGHTA, FQGTGA. V was cut by 4 bases and J by 5 bases, with 6 bases left in between. The CDR3 sequence is 12 residues long. In nucleotides, the CDR3 is TGTGCCAGCAGCTCAGGCGACAATGAGCAGTTCTTC. This translates into CASSSGDNEQFF. The whole variable domain, remainder taken from reference TRBV7-3 and TRBJ2-1, is GAGVSQTPSNKVTEKGKYVELRCDPISGHTALYWYRQSLGQGPEFLIYFQGTGAADDSGLPNDRFFAVRPEGSVSTLKIQRTERGDSAVYLCASSSGDNEQFFGPGTRLTVL.

V usage is TRBV4-2 and J usage is TRBJ1-2, with no clear D. This CDR3 is built from 12 residues. Trimming took 1 base from V and 4 from J, leaving 4 bases between them. The germline gives CDR1 LGHNA, CDR2 YNFKEQ. CDR3 sequence reads: CASSQVGYGYTF. CDR3 coding DNA: TGTGCCAGCAGCCAAGTCGGCTATGGCTACACCTTC.

The chain couples TRBV19 to TRBJ2-3; 10 bases are a match to TRBD2. The germline CDR1 and CDR2 sequences are LNHDA and SQIVND (reference sequence). The CDR3 is 18 residues long. With V trimmed by 4 bases and J by 0 bases, 10 bases remained unmatched. The CDR3 DNA reads as TGTGCCAGTAGTACTAGCGGGAGTTACCTCCTTAGCACAGATACGCAGTATTTT. Amino acids: CASSTSGSYLLSTDTQYF.

This clone was seen more than once but under ten times. J is TRBJ1-2 and V is TRBV7-3; 10 bases fit TRBD1. Trimming took 5 bases from V and 8 from J; bases not matched to a gene: 5. The CDR3 covers 13 residues. Germline lookup yields CDR1 SGHTA and CDR2 FQGTGA. The CDR3: CASSPGQGRGYTF. The CDR3 DNA is TGTGCCAGCAGCCCGGGACAGGGGAGAGGCTACACCTTC.